This passage covers 23 T cell receptor beta chains from one sample sequenced in a study of T cells in Graves' hyperthyroidism and ophthalmopathy. TCR beta CDR3 regions were amplified from RNA. The HTBI primer set was used in a first-round RT-PCR of the TCR CDR3. TCRdb processed the multiplex PCR reads anew with MiXCR; each CDR3 protein has one entry. The sample has roughly 500,000 distinct CDR3 sequences, approximately 15% seen once. Sequencing used blood. The receptors shown here come from a woman aged 25 to 39 with Graves' hyperthyroidism that later progressed to Graves' ophthalmopathy.

This clonotype showed up just a few times. V usage is TRBV12-3 or TRBV12-4 and J usage is TRBJ2-1; D is possibly TRBD2 (6 bases). With 6 bases removed from V and 0 bases from J, the gap between germline ends came to 15 bases. This CDR3 has 16 amino acids. The CDR3 nucleotides read TGTGCCAGCAGATTAACTTGCGGGGCCTCCTACAATGAGCAGTTCTTC. It is translated as CASRLTCGASYNEQFF.

There are many counts of this clonotype. The chain uses TRBV2 and TRBJ1-6, with 12 bases aligning to TRBD1. J lost 4 bases, V lost 0 bases, and 4 bases had no gene match. Germline CDR1 and CDR2: SNHLY and FYNNEI. This CDR3 contains 18 residues. CDR3 in amino acids: CASSEAAGQGAYNSPLHF. The CDR3 DNA follows: TGTGCCAGCAGTGAAGCGGCGGGACAGGGGGCGTATAATTCACCCCTCCACTTT.

The V call is TRBV28, the J call TRBJ2-7; D is undetermined. The length of the CDR3 is 12 residues. Looked up from germline, CDR1 is MDHEN and CDR2 is SYDVKM. Trimming took off 6 bases at V and 6 bases at J, with 12 bases between the two ends. This CDR3 is CASSLHRGEQYF. CDR3 DNA sequence: TGTGCCAGCAGCCTTCATCGTGGCGAGCAGTACTTC.

This clonotype was seen more than once but under ten times. This chain links TRBV7-9 with TRBJ2-2; 7 positions match TRBD2. The CDR3 extends over 16 amino acids. V was clipped by 5 bases and J by 5 bases; unmatched bases: 11. Looked up from germline, CDR1 is SEHNR and CDR2 is FQNEAQ (reference sequence). The CDR3, as DNA: TGTGCCAGCAGCAACTACGGGGGAGGGCTTACCGGGGAGCTGTTTTTT. Translating it yields CASSNYGGGLTGELFF.

The rearrangement uses TRBV18 and TRBJ1-3; D gene unclear. Trimming stripped 5 bases from V and 4 bases from J, with 12 bases between. The CDR3 has 14 amino acids. Germline V gene lookup returns CDR1 KGHSH and CDR2 LQKENI. The CDR3 nucleotides are TGTGCCAGCTCATTACGGGGAGAAGGAAACACCATATATTTT. It yields the protein CASSLRGEGNTIYF.

At least ten counts were recorded for this clonotype. V usage is TRBV30 and J usage is TRBJ1-1, with D uncertain. CDR3 size: 16 residues. With 1 base removed from V and 4 bases from J, the gap between germline ends came to 19 bases. Germline V gene sequence: CDR1 GTSNPN, CDR2 SVGIG (reference sequence). This chain's CDR3 is CAWSAWDSLVGTEAFF. DNA for the CDR3: TGTGCCTGGAGTGCCTGGGATTCTCTGGTGGGCACTGAAGCTTTCTTT.

This clonotype was detected ten times or more. V usage is TRBV2 and J usage is TRBJ2-7, with D perhaps TRBD2 (6 bases). Germline V gives CDR1 SNHLY, CDR2 FYNNEI. V was cut by 2 bases and J by 0 bases, with 11 bases left in between. This CDR3 is 15 amino acids long. CDR3 region: CASSESGVTSYEQYF. CDR3 nucleotide sequence: TGTGCCAGCAGTGAATCGGGAGTGACCTCCTACGAGCAGTACTTC.

This clonotype has more than one count but fewer than ten. The V call is TRBV6-9, the J call TRBJ2-2, with unresolved D. From germline, CDR1 is MNHGY and CDR2 SVAAGI. V was trimmed by 3 bases and J by 5 bases, leaving 4 bases between them. The length of the CDR3 is 12 residues. The CDR3 DNA sequence: TGTGCCAGCAGTTACGAGACCGGGGAGCTGTTTTTT. Residues: CASSYETGELFF.

This clonotype was seen many times. The CDR3 sequence: CAWSDQVSNQPQHF. CDR3 DNA sequence: TGTGCCTGGAGTGACCAGGTTAGCAATCAGCCCCAGCATTTT. V usage is TRBV30 and J usage is TRBJ1-5; D is ambiguous. Germline lookup yields CDR1 GTSNPN and CDR2 SVGIG (reference sequence). The length of the CDR3 is 14 residues. V lost 1 base and J 0 bases, leaving 7 bases between the germline ends.

This clonotype occurred many times. The chain links TRBV7-9 to TRBJ1-1, with D perhaps matching TRBD1 (5 bases). Trimming cost V 5 bases and J 2 bases, with 15 bases left between them. CDR3 length equals 15 residues. Germline V gives CDR1 SEHNR, CDR2 FQNEAQ (reference sequence). Written as DNA, the CDR3 is TGTGCCAGCAGCATAACAGGACATCTCAACACTGAAGCTTTCTTT. This codes for CASSITGHLNTEAFF. The full variable domain, completed using reference TRBV7-9 and TRBJ1-1, is DTGVSQNPRHKITKRGQNVTFRCDPISEHNRLYWYRQTLGQGPEFLTYFQNEAQLEKSRLLSDRFSAERPKGSFSTLEIQRTEQGDSAMYLCASSITGHLNTEAFFGQGTRLTVV.

This clonotype was picked up many times. The chain uses TRBV12-3 or TRBV12-4 and TRBJ1-3; tentative D call: TRBD1 (6 bases). With 4 bases removed from V and 0 bases from J, the gap between germline ends came to 19 bases. This CDR3 spans 18 amino acids. This chain's CDR3 is CASSSDARDTSSGNTIYF. The CDR3 nucleotides read TGTGCCAGCAGTTCTGACGCCCGGGACACGAGCTCTGGAAACACCATATATTTT.

This clonotype was detected many times. The V call is TRBV12-3 or TRBV12-4, the J call TRBJ2-5, with 10 bases fitting TRBD1. The J segment lost 5 bases and the V segment lost 6 bases, leaving 12 bases of the junction unmatched. This CDR3 spans 16 amino acids. The CDR3 region has the DNA TGTGCCAGCAGGAACCGGGACAGGGGCATGCGGGAGACCCAGTACTTC. It is translated as CASRNRDRGMRETQYF.

The chain carries TRBV11-2 and TRBJ1-5; D ambiguous. Trimming removed 2 bases at V and 3 bases at J, with 17 bases between. The CDR3 sequence is 17 residues long. Germline V lookup: CDR1 SGHAT, CDR2 FQNNGV. The CDR3 DNA is TGTGCCAGCAGCTTAAGGCTGGCAGTTCATCTCAATCAGCCCCAGCATTTT. This encodes CASSLRLAVHLNQPQHF.

This clonotype has a handful of counts. This chain joins TRBV18 and TRBJ2-2; 7 bases are a match to TRBD1. CDR1 and CDR2 from the germline V gene are KGHSH and LQKENI. The CDR3 is 16 amino acids. Unmatched junction bases numbered 2, after V lost 0 bases and J lost 1 base. CDR3 region: CASSPPTGVNTGELFF. CDR3 DNA: TGTGCCAGCTCACCACCCACAGGGGTGAACACCGGGGAGCTGTTTTTT.

J is TRBJ2-7 and V is TRBV20-1; D may correspond to TRBD1 or TRBD2 (5 bases each). The V gene's germline CDR1 is DFQATT and CDR2 SNEGSKA (reference sequence). This CDR3 spans 13 amino acids. V lost 8 bases, J lost 0 bases, and 14 bases lay in between. CDR3 in DNA: TGCAGTCTGGCGGGCAGGGCCTCCTACGAGCAGTACTTC. As protein: CSLAGRASYEQYF.

This sequence joins TRBV7-2 and TRBJ2-1; 14 positions match TRBD2. This CDR3 comprises 17 residues. V dropped 5 bases and J dropped 9; count of bases not matched to a gene: 12. Germline V lookup: CDR1 SGHTA, CDR2 FQGNSA. The CDR3 region is CASSQDPGTSGSCEQFF. As DNA, the CDR3 is TGTGCCAGCAGCCAAGATCCCGGGACTAGCGGGAGCTGTGAGCAGTTCTTC.

The table lists this clonotype with many counts. The chain combines TRBV11-2 with TRBJ2-5; 7 bases are shared with TRBD2. The CDR3 totals 13 residues. Germline loops: CDR1 SGHAT, CDR2 FQNNGV. V gave up 5 bases and J gave up 5 bases; unmatched junction bases: 5. The CDR3 region has the DNA TGTGCCAGCAGCCCCTGGGAGGGGGAGACCCAGTACTTC. Protein: CASSPWEGETQYF.

This clonotype occurred many times. This rearrangement joins TRBV12-3 or TRBV12-4 to TRBJ1-2, with D perhaps TRBD1 (5 bases). V lost 9 bases and J lost 5, with 22 bases in between. The CDR3 is made up of 15 amino acids. The CDR3 nucleotides read TGTGCCAGTAGTAACCCCTTAACAGGCGGGTATGGCTACACCTTC. Protein sequence: CASSNPLTGGYGYTF.

This clonotype was observed a handful of times. One base away lies a much larger clone, so this may be a sequencing read error. V usage is TRBV11-3 and J usage is TRBJ2-3; D unresolved. CDR1 is SGHNT and CDR2 is YENEEA in the germline V gene. The CDR3 has 12 amino acids. CDR3 coding DNA: TGTGCCAGCAGCGTAGGTGTCGATATGCAGTATTTT. Amino acids: CASSVGVDMQYF.

Regarding this clonotype: The germline gene is not matched at one end of the junction; a read error may be the cause. This chain uses TRBV2 with TRBJ1-1, with TRBD1 matching 9 bases. Germline values: CDR1 SNHLY, CDR2 FYNNEI. This CDR3 is 13 amino acids long. The CDR3 reads CASAGTGNTGAFF. In DNA, the CDR3 is TGTGCCAGCGCCGGGACAGGGAACACTGGAGCTTTCTTT.

As concerns this clonotype: This clone may be a read error of a much larger clone one base away. As the CDR3 is not closed by the conserved phenylalanine or tryptophan, this likely results from a read error. The chain employs TRBV6-6 and TRBJ1-2; 8 bases fit TRBD1. This CDR3 region has 15 residues. The junction had 4 bases not matched to a gene; V was cut back by 0 bases and J by 4 bases. CDR1 is MNHNY and CDR2 is SVGAGI in the germline V gene (reference sequence). This CDR3 reads CASSYSSDRVYGYTL. CDR3 sequence (DNA): TGTGCCAGCAGTTACTCCTCGGACAGGGTCTATGGCTACACCCTC.

This clonotype was counted ten times or more. This chain uses TRBV19 with TRBJ1-2; D call uncertain. The CDR3 consists of 13 residues. Germline CDR1 and CDR2: LNHDA and SQIVND (reference sequence). V was shortened by 3 bases and J by 5 bases, with 10 bases between the two germline ends. CDR3 DNA: TGTGCCAGTAGTATTGAGGCTCGGTATGGCTACACCTTC. This translates into CASSIEARYGYTF.

About this clonotype itself: A clone one base away is much larger, so this may be a read error. The conserved closing phenylalanine or tryptophan is absent in this CDR3, likely reflecting a read error. The chain recombines TRBV20-1 with TRBJ2-3; D is tentatively TRBD1 or TRBD2 (6 bases each). CDR3 length equals 13 residues. Per the germline V gene, CDR1 is DFQATT and CDR2 is SNEGSKA (reference sequence). Trimming took 5 bases from V and 5 from J, leaving 14 bases between them. CDR3 protein: CSAPGGGLDTQYL. In nucleotides, the CDR3 is TGCAGTGCTCCCGGAGGGGGGTTAGATACGCAGTATCTT.